This TCR beta chain was found in a study of blood T cell repertoires in COVID-19 (dated by TCRdb to 2018 to 2020). For context, the study as a whole: Samples from collaborators originated in the United States, Italy and Spain and spanned both the acute and convalescent phases of COVID-19. The material from the prospective study consisted of cDNA or gDNA derived from T cells, B-cell-depleted T cells, or PBMCs. Deeply sampled blood TCRbeta repertoires from subjects exposed to, actively infected with, or recovered from COVID-19 were included in the dataset. The repertoires were made available in a free public database intended to serve as a resource for research on the immune response to SARS-CoV-2. Samples came from the ongoing ImmuneRACE study (first 160 participants) plus 1,254 subjects from 6 global collaborators. The sample metadata nearly always contained a de-identified subject ID, COVID-19 status, age in years and sex. HLA class I and class II types, where available, came from metadata supplied by the sample provider rather than from assay-based typing. The paper as a whole reports these results and caveats: The amount of clinical and demographic metadata varied by source and participant and was provided uncurated.

In the case of this clone: Its antigen target is currently unknown. No qualities accompany the bases; no much larger clone lies one base away.

Collaborating institutions collected whole blood in K2EDTA tubes following their own protocols. Collaborator samples were shipped for TCRbeta analysis as frozen whole blood, isolated PBMCs, or DNA extracted from either sample type. TCRbeta CDR3 regions were amplified from genomic DNA using the immunoSEQ Assay, a bias-controlled multiplex PCR. Processing in the source paper ran as follows. Within the assay, amplification of reference gene primers was used to estimate how many nucleated cells each sample contained. To quantify the absolute abundance of each unique TCRbeta CDR3 rearrangement, sequence reads were collapsed and filtered. For each sample, productive Simpson clonality was calculated as the square root of Simpson's diversity index over productive rearrangements. TCRdb took this table from immuneACCESS and kept in-frame rearrangements with V and J called. Such tables lack part of the clones; where checked against another copy, unresolved V genes explain under half of the gap, and the rest is unexplained. V, J and clone size reflect that table, while D and trimming were determined from the DNA. The sample table shows roughly 130,000 clones, and approximately 83% are seen once. In total, the top ten clones hold roughly 4.3% of the sample.

Including cysteine and phenylalanine, the CDR3 has 14 amino acids. The only DNA kept is the CDR3, 42 bases in frame from the first base. V drops 3 bases and J drops 3 bases, leaving 11 bases in between. CDR1 and CDR2, looked up from the germline V gene, are SGHNT and YENEEA. The chain was built from TRBV11-3 and TRBJ1-2, and the D gene may be TRBD1, 5 bases matching. This TCR was sampled from an older woman with acute or convalescent COVID-19. The material sequenced was peripheral blood. For the CDR3, the sequence is CASSFGGDDYGYTF. The DNA reads as follows: TGTGCCAGCAGCTTTGGGGGGGACGACTATGGCTACACCTTC.